This TCR beta chain was captured by sequencing in a study of T cell repertoires and HLA-DP antigens. Across the whole study: Alloreactive CD4+ T cells targeted HLA-DP on transduced HeLa. Donor ages ranged from 18-to-29 to 60-to-69; a couple of men, one woman.

The repertoire was sequenced with immunoSEQ multiplex PCR; TCRdb's copy has only in-frame clones and lacks some. The profile shows approximately 89,000 clones, about nine tenths of them singletons. A note on this clone: Its antigen remains unknown.

CDR1 and CDR2 (germline): SGHTA, FQGNSA. The CDR3 is made up of 15 amino acids. Trimming shortened V by 3 bases and J by 2 bases, and 11 bases separated the two germline ends. This TCR was recovered from a man aged 50-60 years in good health and CMV-seronegative. The specimen sequenced was CD4+ T cells from PBMCs. The chain has TRBV7-2 and TRBJ1-5; D not resolved. Here the CDR3 DNA reads TGTGCCAGCAGCTTTTCTGCCGAGGGCAATCAGCCCCAGCATTTT. Translating it yields CASSFSAEGNQPQHF.